The 19 T cell receptor beta chains below were found in one sample sequenced in a study of cytomegalovirus exposure and HLA in healthy donors. The PCR was carried out with 60 Vbeta primers and 13 Jbeta primers. Produced via immunoSEQ multiplex PCR; TCRdb's table is partial and in-frame only. This table holds about 120,000 clones, 77% found once. Sequencing used PBMCs. The receptors here all came from a man between 35 and 55 years old in good health and CMV-seropositive.

The V and J genes are TRBV28 and TRBJ1-4; no clear D gene. Germline V gene data show CDR1 as MDHEN and CDR2 as SYDVKM. V shed 3 bases and J shed 7 bases, with 9 bases lying between them. CDR3 size: 13 residues. This chain's CDR3 is CASSFSNSEKLFF. CDR3 sequence (DNA): TGTGCCAGCAGTTTCTCAAACAGTGAAAAACTGTTTTTT. The full variable domain, with the rest looked up from reference TRBV28 and TRBJ1-4, is DVKVTQSSRYLVKRTGEKVFLECVQDMDHENMFWYRQDPGLGLRLIYFSYDVKMKEKGDIPEGYSVSREKKERFSLILESASTNQTSMYLCASSFSNSEKLFFGSGTQLSVL.

This chain joins TRBV5-1 and TRBJ2-3, with a tentative D call TRBD2 (7 bases). The CDR3 loop spans 16 amino acids. The ends were cut back, 4 bases at V and 0 bases at J, with 15 bases in the middle. Germline values: CDR1 SGHRS, CDR2 YFSETQ. The chain's CDR3 is CASSLPRGGSTDTQYF. The CDR3 region has the DNA TGCGCCAGCAGCCTCCCTAGGGGGGGCAGCACAGATACGCAGTATTTT.

This clone was picked up one time. The rearrangement joins TRBV6-5 to TRBJ1-3; 8 positions match TRBD1. Trimming cost V 8 bases and J 4 bases; bases outside gene matches: 4. CDR1 MNHEY and CDR2 SVGAGI come from the germline V gene. This CDR3 spans 13 amino acids. The CDR3 DNA follows: TGTGCCAGCGGCAGGGGGCGAGGAAACACCATATATTTT. Translation: CASGRGRGNTIYF.

This chain links TRBV28 with TRBJ2-4; 8 nucleotides align to TRBD1. Germline assignment: CDR1 MDHEN and CDR2 SYDVKM. The CDR3 consists of 15 residues. V dropped 7 bases and J dropped 4; count of bases not matched to a gene: 9. The CDR3 DNA reads as TGTGCCAGCACCAGGGCCGGGACAGGAAAAAACATTCAGTACTTC. This encodes CASTRAGTGKNIQYF.

This sequence joins TRBV7-2 and TRBJ1-2; D not certain. In germline, CDR1 is SGHTA, CDR2 FQGNSA. V lost 0 bases and J lost 2, with 4 bases in between. The CDR3 loop spans 13 amino acids. In DNA, the CDR3 is TGTGCCAGCAGCTTAGCTGAGAACTATGGCTACACCTTC. It encodes CASSLAENYGYTF.

This sequence joins TRBV5-1 and TRBJ2-7, with D possibly matching TRBD2 (5 bases). CDR1 and CDR2 (germline): SGHRS, YFSETQ. V was cut by 0 bases and J by 5 bases, with 9 bases left in between. This CDR3 is 13 amino acids long. CDR3 in amino acids: CASSLELEDEQYF. The CDR3 region has the DNA TGCGCCAGCAGCTTGGAATTGGAGGACGAGCAGTACTTC.

On this clone itself: This CDR3 is also generated by other DNA sequences in the sample. The rearrangement joins TRBV6-4 to TRBJ2-3, with 10 bases lining up with TRBD2. The CDR3 is made up of 14 amino acids. V lost 2 bases, J lost 4 bases, and 0 bases stayed unmatched. Germline-derived CDR1 and CDR2 are MRHNA and SNTAGT. The CDR3 region has the DNA TGTGCCAGCAGTGACAGCGGGGGGGCAGATACGCAGTATTTT. Amino acid sequence: CASSDSGGADTQYF.

V is TRBV27 and J is TRBJ1-1; 9 nucleotides line up with TRBD1. CDR1 is MNHEY, CDR2 SMNVEV, per germline (reference sequence). J gave up 1 base and V 8 bases, and 2 bases lay outside the gene matches. The CDR3 covers 13 residues. As DNA, the CDR3 is TGTGCCAGCGGGACAGGGCCGAACACTGAAGCTTTCTTT. It specifies CASGTGPNTEAFF.

The chain couples TRBV11-2 to TRBJ2-2; a possible D gene is TRBD2 (5 bases). V lost 3 bases to trimming and J lost 6 bases, with 11 bases between them. Per the germline V gene, CDR1 is SGHAT and CDR2 is FQNNGV. The CDR3 spans 14 residues. The CDR3 region is CASSFQVGAGELFF. The CDR3 DNA reads as TGTGCCAGCAGCTTCCAGGTCGGGGCCGGGGAGCTGTTTTTT.

The genes are TRBV21-1 and TRBJ2-2; the D call in the table, TRBD1, was not verified against the DNA. TRBV21-1 is a documented pseudogene. CDR3 length: 23 residues. The CDR3 protein is CASSNPQNHKTGGIPPNTGELFF. As DNA, the CDR3 is TGTGCCAGCAGCAACCCACAAAACCATAAGACAGGGGGCATTCCCCCGAACACCGGGGAGCTGTTTTTT.

The genes are TRBV7-9 and TRBJ1-2; no definite D call. Between the trimmed V and J ends, which lost 1 base and 4 bases, there was a span of 4 bases. The CDR3 totals 12 residues. Germline CDR1 is SEHNR and CDR2 is FQNEAQ (reference sequence). The CDR3 spells CASSLELYGYTF. The CDR3 DNA reads TGTGCCAGCAGCTTAGAGCTCTATGGCTACACCTTC.

The genes are TRBV9 and TRBJ1-3, with a weak D call TRBD1 (5 bases). In germline, CDR1 is SGDLS, CDR2 YYNGEE. Trimming removed 3 bases from V and 4 bases from J, with 14 bases in between. This CDR3 has 15 amino acids. In DNA form, the CDR3 reads TGTGCCAGCAGCGCTCGGTGGGGGGACGGAAACACCATATATTTT. This gives the protein CASSARWGDGNTIYF.

The rearrangement joins TRBV4-3 to TRBJ2-3, with TRBD2 as a possible D gene (5 bases). The CDR3 has 16 amino acids. V shed 0 bases and J shed 6 bases, with 16 bases lying between them. Germline CDR1 LGHNA, CDR2 YSLEER. CDR3 sequence: CASSQEVLAPRDTQYF. In DNA, the CDR3 is TGCGCCAGCAGCCAAGAGGTTCTAGCTCCTCGTGATACGCAGTATTTT.

This clone was detected once. The genes are TRBV5-1 and TRBJ1-2; a possible D gene is TRBD1 (5 bases). CDR1 and CDR2 from the germline V gene are SGHRS and YFSETQ. The CDR3 contains 15 residues. The V end lost 3 bases, the J end lost 8 bases, and 20 bases lay between the germline ends. The CDR3 nucleotides are TGCGCCAGCAGCTGGGGGGGAGATACACCAAGGGGCTACACCTTC. Residues: CASSWGGDTPRGYTF.

This chain links TRBV28 with TRBJ1-5; the D is unclear. The CDR3 extends over 14 amino acids. Trimming shortened V by 6 bases and J by 5 bases, and 14 bases separated the two germline ends. The germline V gene encodes CDR1 MDHEN and CDR2 SYDVKM. CDR3 DNA: TGTGCCAGCAGCCTTGGCCAGCGATATCAGCCCCAGCATTTT. It encodes CASSLGQRYQPQHF.

The chain uses TRBV7-9 and TRBJ2-5; D uncertain. The end of the DNA fits TRBJ2-7 better, so the J call may be wrong. The germline gives CDR1 SEHNR, CDR2 FQNEAQ (reference sequence). The CDR3 contains 11 residues. The CDR3 is CASSLDYEQYF. Here the CDR3 DNA reads TGTGCCAGCAGCCTGGACTACGAGCAGTACTTC.

The chain has TRBV19 and TRBJ2-4; 11 nucleotides match TRBD2. From germline, CDR1 is LNHDA and CDR2 SQIVND (reference sequence). J was trimmed by 8 bases and V by 5 bases; bases with no gene match: 11. The CDR3 is 16 residues long. The CDR3 is CASSQASGGLKDIQYF. CDR3 sequence (DNA): TGTGCCAGTAGTCAGGCTAGCGGGGGGTTGAAGGACATTCAGTACTTC.

The gene calls are TRBV5-1 and TRBJ2-1; 12 nucleotides align to TRBD2. Per germline, CDR1 SGHRS and CDR2 YFSETQ. The CDR3 extends over 14 amino acids. V lost 4 bases, J lost 8 bases, and 4 bases stayed unmatched. CDR3 amino acids: CASSLAGGLDEQFF. CDR3 DNA sequence: TGCGCCAGCAGCCTAGCGGGGGGGCTGGATGAGCAGTTCTTC. Full variable domain (remainder filled in from reference TRBV5-1 and TRBJ2-1): KAGVTQTPRYLIKTRGQQVTLSCSPISGHRSVSWYQQTPGQGLQFLFEYFSETQRNKGNFPGRFSGRQFSNSRSEMNVSTLELGDSALYLCASSLAGGLDEQFFGPGTRLTVL.

V usage is TRBV5-1 and J usage is TRBJ1-3; no reliable D call. V was pared by 0 bases and J by 0 bases, with 10 bases between. The CDR3 has 16 amino acids. Germline V gene lookup returns CDR1 SGHRS and CDR2 YFSETQ. The CDR3 reads CASSLGGGNSGNTIYF. The CDR3 DNA follows: TGCGCCAGCAGCTTGGGTGGCGGTAACTCTGGAAACACCATATATTTT.